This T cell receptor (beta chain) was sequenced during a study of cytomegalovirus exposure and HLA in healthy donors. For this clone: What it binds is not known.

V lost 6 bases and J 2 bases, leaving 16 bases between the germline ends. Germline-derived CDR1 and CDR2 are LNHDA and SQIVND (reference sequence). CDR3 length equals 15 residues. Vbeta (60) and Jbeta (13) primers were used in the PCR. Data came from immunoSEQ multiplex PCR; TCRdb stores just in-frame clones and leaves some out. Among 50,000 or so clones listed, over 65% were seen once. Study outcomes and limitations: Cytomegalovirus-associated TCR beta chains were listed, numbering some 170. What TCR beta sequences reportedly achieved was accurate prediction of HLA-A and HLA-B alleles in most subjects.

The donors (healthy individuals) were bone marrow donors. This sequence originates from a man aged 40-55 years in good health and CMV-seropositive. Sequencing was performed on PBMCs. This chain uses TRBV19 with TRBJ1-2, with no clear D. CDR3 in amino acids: CASSEPAGINYGYTF. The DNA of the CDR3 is TGTGCCAGTAGCGAACCGGCCGGGATCAACTATGGCTACACCTTC.